This T cell receptor beta chain was found in a study of blood T cell repertoires in COVID-19. In the study overall: COVID-19 samples, acute and convalescent, were from the United States, Italy and Spain. PBMCs, B-cell-depleted T cells, or T cells were the source of the cDNA or gDNA that made up the material.

Trimming pared 4 bases from V and 3 bases from J, leaving 20 bases between. There are 16 residues in the CDR3. Looked up from germline, CDR1 is SGHRS and CDR2 is YFSETQ. Original processing methods: From reference gene primer amplification, estimates of nucleated cell counts were derived. Here immunoSEQ multiplex PCR was the method, and the copy in TCRdb shows in-frame clones only, minus some. V and J calls and clone size are given by that table; D and trimming were obtained from the DNA. This sample carries about 270,000 clones, about 89% of them seen once, and the ten largest clones take 1.5% to 2%.

The chain links TRBV5-1 to TRBJ2-7, with D possibly being TRBD1 (6 bases). Sequencing was done on a sample of peripheral blood. The clonotype was recovered from a woman aged 60 to 75 who had recovered from COVID-19. In DNA form, the CDR3 reads TGCGCCAGCAGCCCACAGCCCGCCCAACAGGGCTACGAGCAGTACTTC. Amino acid sequence: CASSPQPAQQGYEQYF. Full variable domain (outside the CDR3, taken from reference TRBV5-1 and TRBJ2-7): KAGVTQTPRYLIKTRGQQVTLSCSPISGHRSVSWYQQTPGQGLQFLFEYFSETQRNKGNFPGRFSGRQFSNSRSEMNVSTLELGDSALYLCASSPQPAQQGYEQYFGPGTRLTVT.